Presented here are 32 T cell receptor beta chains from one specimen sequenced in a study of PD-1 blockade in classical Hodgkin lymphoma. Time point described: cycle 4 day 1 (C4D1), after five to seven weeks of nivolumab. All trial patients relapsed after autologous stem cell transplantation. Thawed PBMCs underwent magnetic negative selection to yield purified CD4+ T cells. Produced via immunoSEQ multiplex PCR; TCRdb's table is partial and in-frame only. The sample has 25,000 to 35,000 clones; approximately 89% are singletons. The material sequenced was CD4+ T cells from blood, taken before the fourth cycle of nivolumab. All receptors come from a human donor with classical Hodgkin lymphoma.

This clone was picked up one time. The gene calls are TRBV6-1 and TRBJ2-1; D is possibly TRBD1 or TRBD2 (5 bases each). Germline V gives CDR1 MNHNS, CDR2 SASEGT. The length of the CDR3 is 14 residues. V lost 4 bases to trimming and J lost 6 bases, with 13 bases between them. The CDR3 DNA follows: TGTGCCAGCAGTGCACTAGGACATCCCAATGAGCAGTTCTTC. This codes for CASSALGHPNEQFF.

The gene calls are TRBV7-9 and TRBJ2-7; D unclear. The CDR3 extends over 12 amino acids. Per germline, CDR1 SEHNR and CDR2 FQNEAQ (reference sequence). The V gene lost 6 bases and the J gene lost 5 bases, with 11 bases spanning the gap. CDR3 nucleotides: TGTGCCAGCAGTCTCCTGGGCGACGAGCAGTACTTC. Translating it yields CASSLLGDEQYF.

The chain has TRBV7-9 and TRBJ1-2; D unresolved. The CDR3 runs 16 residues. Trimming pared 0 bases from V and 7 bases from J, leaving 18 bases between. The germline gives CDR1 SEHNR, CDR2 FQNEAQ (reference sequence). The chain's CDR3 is CASSLASGISSRGYTF. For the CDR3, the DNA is TGTGCCAGCAGCTTAGCGAGCGGGATCTCAAGTCGTGGCTACACCTTC.

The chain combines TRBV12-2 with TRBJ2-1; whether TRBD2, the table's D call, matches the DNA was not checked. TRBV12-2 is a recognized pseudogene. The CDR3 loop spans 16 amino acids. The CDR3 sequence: CASRLGCDSFYNEQFF. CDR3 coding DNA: TGTGCAAGTCGCTTAGGATGTGATAGCTTCTACAATGAGCAGTTCTTC.

CDR3 coding DNA: TGCGCCAGCAGCTTGGGACGTCCTGGCTCTTCACCCCTCCACTTT. Translated, it gives CASSLGRPGSSPLHF. The gene calls are TRBV5-1 and TRBJ1-6; D gene unclear. V was trimmed by 0 bases and J by 9 bases, leaving 13 bases between them. Germline assignment: CDR1 SGHRS and CDR2 YFSETQ. The CDR3 is 15 amino acids.

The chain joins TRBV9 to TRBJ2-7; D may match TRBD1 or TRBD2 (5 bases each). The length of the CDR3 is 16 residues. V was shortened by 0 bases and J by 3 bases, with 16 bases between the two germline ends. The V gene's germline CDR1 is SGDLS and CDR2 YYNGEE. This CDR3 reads CASSVAVWGSDYEQYF. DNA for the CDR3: TGTGCCAGCAGCGTAGCAGTGTGGGGGAGTGACTACGAGCAGTACTTC. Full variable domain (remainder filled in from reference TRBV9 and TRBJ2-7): DSGVTQTPKHLITATGQRVTLRCSPRSGDLSVYWYQQSLDQGLQFLIQYYNGEERAKGNILERFSAQQFPDLHSELNLSSLELGDSALYFCASSVAVWGSDYEQYFGPGTRLTVT.

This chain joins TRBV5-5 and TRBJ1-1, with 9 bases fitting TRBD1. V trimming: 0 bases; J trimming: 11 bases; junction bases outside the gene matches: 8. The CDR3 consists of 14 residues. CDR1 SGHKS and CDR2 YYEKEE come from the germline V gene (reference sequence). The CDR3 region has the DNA TGTGCCAGCAGCTTGGCGGACAGGGGCTCTCGGGCTTTCTTT. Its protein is CASSLADRGSRAFF. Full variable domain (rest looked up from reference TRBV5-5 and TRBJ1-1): DAGVTQSPTHLIKTRGQQVTLRCSPISGHKSVSWYQQVLGQGPQFIFQYYEKEERGRGNFPDRFSARQFPNYSSELNVNALLLGDSALYLCASSLADRGSRAFFGQGTRLTVV.

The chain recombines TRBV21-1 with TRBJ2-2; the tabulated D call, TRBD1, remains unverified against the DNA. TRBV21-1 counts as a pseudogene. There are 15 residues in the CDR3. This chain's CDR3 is CASSTTGQGTGELFF. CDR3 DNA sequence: TGTGCCAGCAGCACGACCGGACAGGGGACCGGGGAGCTGTTTTTT.

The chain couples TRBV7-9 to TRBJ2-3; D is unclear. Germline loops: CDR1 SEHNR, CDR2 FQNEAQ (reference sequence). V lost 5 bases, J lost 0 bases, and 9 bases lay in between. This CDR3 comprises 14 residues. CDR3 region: CASSLGWSTDTQYF. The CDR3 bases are TGTGCCAGCAGCCTCGGATGGAGCACAGATACGCAGTATTTT.

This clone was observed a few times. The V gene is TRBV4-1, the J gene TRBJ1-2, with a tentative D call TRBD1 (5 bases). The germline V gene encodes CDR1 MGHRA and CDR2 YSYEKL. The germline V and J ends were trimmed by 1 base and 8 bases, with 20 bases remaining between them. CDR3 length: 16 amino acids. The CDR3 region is CASSQVGENRQWGYTF. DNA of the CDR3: TGCGCCAGCAGCCAAGTCGGGGAAAACAGACAGTGGGGCTACACCTTC.

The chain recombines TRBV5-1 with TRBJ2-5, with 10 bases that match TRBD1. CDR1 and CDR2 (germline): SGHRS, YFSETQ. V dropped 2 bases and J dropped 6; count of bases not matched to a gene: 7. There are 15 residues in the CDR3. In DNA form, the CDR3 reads TGCGCCAGCAGCTTAGGGGACAGGGGCTTGCAGACCCAGTACTTC. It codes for CASSLGDRGLQTQYF.

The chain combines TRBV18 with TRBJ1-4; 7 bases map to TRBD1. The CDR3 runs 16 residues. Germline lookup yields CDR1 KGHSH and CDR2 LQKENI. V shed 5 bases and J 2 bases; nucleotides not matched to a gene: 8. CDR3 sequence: CASSSQGGTTNEKLFF. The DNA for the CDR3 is TGTGCCAGCTCAAGTCAGGGGGGGACGACTAATGAAAAACTGTTTTTT.

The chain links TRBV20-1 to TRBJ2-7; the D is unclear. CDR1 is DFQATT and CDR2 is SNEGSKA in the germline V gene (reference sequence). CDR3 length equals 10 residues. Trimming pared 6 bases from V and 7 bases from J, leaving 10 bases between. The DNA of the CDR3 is TGCAGTGCGATGAACGGGGAGCAGTACTTC. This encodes CSAMNGEQYF.

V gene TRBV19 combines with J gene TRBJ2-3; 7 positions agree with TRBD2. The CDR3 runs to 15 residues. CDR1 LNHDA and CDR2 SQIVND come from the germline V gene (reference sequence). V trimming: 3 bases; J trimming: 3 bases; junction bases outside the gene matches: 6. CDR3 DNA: TGTGCCAGTAGTATCTCTCGCGGGAGTACAGATACGCAGTATTTT. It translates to CASSISRGSTDTQYF.

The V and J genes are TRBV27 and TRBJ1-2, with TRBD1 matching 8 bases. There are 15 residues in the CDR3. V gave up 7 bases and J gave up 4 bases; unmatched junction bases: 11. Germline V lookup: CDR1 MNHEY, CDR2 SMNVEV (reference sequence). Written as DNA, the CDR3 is TGTGCCAGCACGTTCGTTTCAGGGGGCGCCTATGGCTACACCTTC. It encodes CASTFVSGGAYGYTF.

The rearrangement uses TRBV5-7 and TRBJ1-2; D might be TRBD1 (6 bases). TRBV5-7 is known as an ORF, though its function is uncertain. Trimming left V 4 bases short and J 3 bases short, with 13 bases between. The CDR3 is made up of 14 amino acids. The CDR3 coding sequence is TGTGCCAGCAGCCTACAGGGACCCCACTATGGCTACACCTTC. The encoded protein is CASSLQGPHYGYTF.

CDR3 bases: TGTGCCAGCAGTTCAAGATCTGAAGCTTTCTTT. It specifies CASSSRSEAFF. J is TRBJ1-1 and V is TRBV6-5; no clear D. Germline-derived CDR1 and CDR2 are MNHEY and SVGAGI. The CDR3 loop spans 11 amino acids. Between the trimmed V and J ends, which lost 4 bases and 6 bases, there was a span of 6 bases.

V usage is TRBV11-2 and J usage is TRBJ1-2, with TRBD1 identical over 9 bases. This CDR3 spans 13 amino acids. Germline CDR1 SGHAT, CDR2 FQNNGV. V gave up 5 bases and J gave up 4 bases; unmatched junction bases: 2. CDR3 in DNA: TGTGCCAGCAGCACGGGACAGGGCTATGGCTACACCTTC. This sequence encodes CASSTGQGYGYTF.

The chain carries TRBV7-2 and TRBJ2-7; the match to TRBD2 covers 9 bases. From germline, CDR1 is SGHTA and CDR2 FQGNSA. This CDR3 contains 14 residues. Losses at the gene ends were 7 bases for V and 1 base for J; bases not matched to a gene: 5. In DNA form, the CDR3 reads TGTGCCAGCAAAGCGGGAGGCCTATCCTACGAGCAGTACTTC. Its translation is CASKAGGLSYEQYF.

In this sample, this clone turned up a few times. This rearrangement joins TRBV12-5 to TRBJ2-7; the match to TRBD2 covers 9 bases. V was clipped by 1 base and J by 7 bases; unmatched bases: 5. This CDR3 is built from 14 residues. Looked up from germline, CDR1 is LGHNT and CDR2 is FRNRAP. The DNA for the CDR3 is TGTGCTAGTGGTTTGGGTAGCGGGAGAGGAGAGCAGTACTTC. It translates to CASGLGSGRGEQYF.

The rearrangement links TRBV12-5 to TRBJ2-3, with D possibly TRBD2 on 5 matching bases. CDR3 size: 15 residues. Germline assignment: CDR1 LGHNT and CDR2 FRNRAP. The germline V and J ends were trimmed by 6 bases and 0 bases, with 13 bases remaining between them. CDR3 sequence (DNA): TGTGCTAGTGGGGTGAGAGCGGCTAGCACAGATACGCAGTATTTT. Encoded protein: CASGVRAASTDTQYF.

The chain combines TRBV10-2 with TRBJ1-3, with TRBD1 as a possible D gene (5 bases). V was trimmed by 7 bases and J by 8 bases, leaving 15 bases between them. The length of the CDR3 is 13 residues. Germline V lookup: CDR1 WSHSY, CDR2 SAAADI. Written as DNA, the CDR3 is TGCGCCAGCACCCCCGGCCGGGGACACACCATATATTTT. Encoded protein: CASTPGRGHTIYF.

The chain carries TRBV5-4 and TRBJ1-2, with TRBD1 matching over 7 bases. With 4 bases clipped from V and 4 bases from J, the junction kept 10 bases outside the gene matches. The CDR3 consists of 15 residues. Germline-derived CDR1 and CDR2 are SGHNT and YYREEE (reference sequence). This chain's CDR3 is CASSGGTAPSYGYTF. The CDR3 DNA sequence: TGTGCCAGCAGCGGCGGGACAGCGCCTTCCTATGGCTACACCTTC. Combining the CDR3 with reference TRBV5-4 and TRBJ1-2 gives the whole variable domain ETGVTQSPTHLIKTRGQQVTLRCSSQSGHNTVSWYQQALGQGPQFIFQYYREEENGRGNFPPRFSGLQFPNYSSELNVNALELDDSALYLCASSGGTAPSYGYTFGSGTRLTVV.

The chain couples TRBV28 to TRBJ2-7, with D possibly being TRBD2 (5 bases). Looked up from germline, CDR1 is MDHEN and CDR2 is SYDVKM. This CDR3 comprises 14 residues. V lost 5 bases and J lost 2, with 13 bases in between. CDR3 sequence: CASSPRTGTYEQYF. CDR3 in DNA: TGTGCCAGCAGTCCCCGAACGGGGACCTACGAGCAGTACTTC. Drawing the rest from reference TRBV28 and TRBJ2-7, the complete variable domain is DVKVTQSSRYLVKRTGEKVFLECVQDMDHENMFWYRQDPGLGLRLIYFSYDVKMKEKGDIPEGYSVSREKKERFSLILESASTNQTSMYLCASSPRTGTYEQYFGPGTRLTVT.

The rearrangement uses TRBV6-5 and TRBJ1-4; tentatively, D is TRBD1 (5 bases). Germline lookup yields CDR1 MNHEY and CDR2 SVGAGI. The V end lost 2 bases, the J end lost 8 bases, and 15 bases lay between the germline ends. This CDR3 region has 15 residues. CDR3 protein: CASSYLEGQVEKLFF. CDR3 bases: TGTGCCAGCAGTTACCTGGAGGGGCAGGTCGAAAAACTGTTTTTT.

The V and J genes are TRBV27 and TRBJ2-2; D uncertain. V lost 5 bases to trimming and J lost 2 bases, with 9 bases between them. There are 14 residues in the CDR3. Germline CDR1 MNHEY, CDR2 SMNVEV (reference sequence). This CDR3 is CASSARGNTGELFF. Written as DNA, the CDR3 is TGTGCCAGCAGTGCCAGAGGAAACACCGGGGAGCTGTTTTTT.

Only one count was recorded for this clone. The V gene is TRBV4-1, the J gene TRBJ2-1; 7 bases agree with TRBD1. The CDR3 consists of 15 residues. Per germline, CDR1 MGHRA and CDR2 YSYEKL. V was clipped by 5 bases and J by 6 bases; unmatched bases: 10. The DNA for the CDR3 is TGCGCCAGCAGCTCGGGACAGCAGCCATTCAATGAGCAGTTCTTC. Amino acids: CASSSGQQPFNEQFF.

In nucleotides, the CDR3 is TGTGCCTGGAGTGTACGGCCAGAGGGAAACTATGGCTACACCTTC. Amino acids: CAWSVRPEGNYGYTF. V gene TRBV30 combines with J gene TRBJ1-2; D gene unclear. Germline lookup yields CDR1 GTSNPN and CDR2 SVGIG (reference sequence). The V end lost 0 bases, the J end lost 2 bases, and 13 bases lay between the germline ends. This CDR3 has 15 residues.

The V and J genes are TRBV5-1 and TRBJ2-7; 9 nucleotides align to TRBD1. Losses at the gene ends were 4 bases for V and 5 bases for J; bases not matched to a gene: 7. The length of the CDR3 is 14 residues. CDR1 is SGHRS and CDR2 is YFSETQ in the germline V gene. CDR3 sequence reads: CASSPRGQGDEQYF. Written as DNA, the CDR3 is TGCGCCAGCAGCCCCCGGGGACAGGGCGACGAGCAGTACTTC.

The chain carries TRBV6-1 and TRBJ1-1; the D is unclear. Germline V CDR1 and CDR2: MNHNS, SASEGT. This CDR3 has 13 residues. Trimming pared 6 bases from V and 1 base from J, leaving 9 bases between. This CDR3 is CASSHNKNTEAFF. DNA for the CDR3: TGTGCCAGCAGCCATAACAAGAACACTGAAGCTTTCTTT.

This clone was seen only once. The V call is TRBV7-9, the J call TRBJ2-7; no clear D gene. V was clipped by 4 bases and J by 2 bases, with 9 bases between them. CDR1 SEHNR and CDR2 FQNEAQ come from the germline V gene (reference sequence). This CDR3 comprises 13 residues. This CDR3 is CASSYRTPYEQYF. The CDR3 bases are TGTGCCAGCAGCTATAGAACCCCCTACGAGCAGTACTTC. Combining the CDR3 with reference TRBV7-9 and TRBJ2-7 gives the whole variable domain DTGVSQNPRHKITKRGQNVTFRCDPISEHNRLYWYRQTLGQGPEFLTYFQNEAQLEKSRLLSDRFSAERPKGSFSTLEIQRTEQGDSAMYLCASSYRTPYEQYFGPGTRLTVT.

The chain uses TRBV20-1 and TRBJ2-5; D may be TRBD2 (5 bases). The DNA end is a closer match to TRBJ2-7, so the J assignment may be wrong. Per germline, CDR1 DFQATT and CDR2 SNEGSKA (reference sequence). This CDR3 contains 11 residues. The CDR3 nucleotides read TGCAGTGCTTTCGGGGTGTACGAGCAGTACTTC. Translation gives CSAFGVYEQYF.